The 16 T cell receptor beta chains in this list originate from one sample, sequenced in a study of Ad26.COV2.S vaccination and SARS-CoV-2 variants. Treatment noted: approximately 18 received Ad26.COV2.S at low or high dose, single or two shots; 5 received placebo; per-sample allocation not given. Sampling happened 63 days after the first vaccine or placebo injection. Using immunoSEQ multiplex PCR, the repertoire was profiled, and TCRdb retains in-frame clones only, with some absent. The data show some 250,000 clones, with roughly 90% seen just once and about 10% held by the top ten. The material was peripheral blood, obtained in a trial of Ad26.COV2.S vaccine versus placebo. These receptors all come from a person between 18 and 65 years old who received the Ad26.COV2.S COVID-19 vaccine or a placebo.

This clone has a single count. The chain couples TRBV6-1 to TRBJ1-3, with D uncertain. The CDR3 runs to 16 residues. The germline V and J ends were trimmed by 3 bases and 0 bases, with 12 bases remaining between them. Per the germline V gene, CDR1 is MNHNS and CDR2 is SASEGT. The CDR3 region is CASSDTAETSGNTIYF. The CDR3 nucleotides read TGTGCCAGCAGTGATACAGCTGAAACCTCTGGAAACACCATATATTTT.

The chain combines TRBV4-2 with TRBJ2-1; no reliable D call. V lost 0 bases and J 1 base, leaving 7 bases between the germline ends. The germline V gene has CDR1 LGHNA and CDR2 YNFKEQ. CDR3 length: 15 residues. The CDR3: CASSQETLSYNEQFF. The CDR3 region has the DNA TGTGCCAGCAGCCAAGAAACGCTTTCCTACAATGAGCAGTTCTTC.

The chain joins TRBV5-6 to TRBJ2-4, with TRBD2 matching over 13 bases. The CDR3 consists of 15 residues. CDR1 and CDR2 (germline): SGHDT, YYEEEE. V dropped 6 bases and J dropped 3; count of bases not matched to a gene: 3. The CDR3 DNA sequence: TGTGCCAGCACCACTAGCGGGGGGGTCAAAAACATTCAGTACTTC. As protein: CASTTSGGVKNIQYF.

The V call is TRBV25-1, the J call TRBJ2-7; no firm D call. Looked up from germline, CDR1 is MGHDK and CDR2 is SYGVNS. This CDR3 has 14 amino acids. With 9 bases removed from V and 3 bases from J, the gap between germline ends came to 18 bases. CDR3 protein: CASSPPGRIYEQYF. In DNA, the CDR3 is TGTGCCAGTAGCCCCCCCGGACGGATCTACGAGCAGTACTTC.

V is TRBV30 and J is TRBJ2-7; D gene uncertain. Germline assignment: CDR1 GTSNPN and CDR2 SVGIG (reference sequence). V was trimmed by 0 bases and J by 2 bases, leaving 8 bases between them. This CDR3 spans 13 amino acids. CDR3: CAWSVHSPYEQYF. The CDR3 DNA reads TGTGCCTGGAGTGTACACTCCCCCTACGAGCAGTACTTC.

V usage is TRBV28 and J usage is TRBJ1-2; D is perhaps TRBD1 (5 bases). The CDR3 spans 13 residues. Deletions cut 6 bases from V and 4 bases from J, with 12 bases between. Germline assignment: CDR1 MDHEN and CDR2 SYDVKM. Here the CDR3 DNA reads TGTGCCAGCAGAAGGGACGGGGTCTATGGCTACACCTTC. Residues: CASRRDGVYGYTF.

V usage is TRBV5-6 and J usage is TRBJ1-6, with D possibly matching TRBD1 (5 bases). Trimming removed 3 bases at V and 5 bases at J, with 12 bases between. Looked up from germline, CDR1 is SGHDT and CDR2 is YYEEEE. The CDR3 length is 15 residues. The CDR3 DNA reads TGTGCCAGCAGCTGGGGCCAGGAGAATAATTCACCCCTCCACTTT. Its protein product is CASSWGQENNSPLHF.

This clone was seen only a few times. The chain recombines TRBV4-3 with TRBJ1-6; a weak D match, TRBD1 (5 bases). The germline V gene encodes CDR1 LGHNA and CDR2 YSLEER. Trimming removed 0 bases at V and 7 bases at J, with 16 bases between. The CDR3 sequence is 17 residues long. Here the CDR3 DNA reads TGCGCCAGCAGCCAAGAGTGGCCTACAGGCCTGAATTCACCCCTCCACTTT. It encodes CASSQEWPTGLNSPLHF.

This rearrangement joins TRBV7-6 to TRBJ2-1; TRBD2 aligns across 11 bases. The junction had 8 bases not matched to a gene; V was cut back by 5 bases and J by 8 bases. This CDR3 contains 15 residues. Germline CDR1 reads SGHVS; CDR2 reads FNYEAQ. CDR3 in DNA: TGTGCCAGCAGCCTTAGCGGGAGGGCCTTAGATGAGCAGTTCTTC. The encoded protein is CASSLSGRALDEQFF.

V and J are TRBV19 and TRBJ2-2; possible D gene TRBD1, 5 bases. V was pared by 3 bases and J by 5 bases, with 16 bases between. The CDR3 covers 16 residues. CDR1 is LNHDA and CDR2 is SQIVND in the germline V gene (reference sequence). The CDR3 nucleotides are TGTGCCAGTAGTATTACCAGGGAAGGTCGGACCGGGGAGCTGTTTTTT. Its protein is CASSITREGRTGELFF.

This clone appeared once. CDR3 protein: CASRVAGNSYNEQFF. In nucleotides, the CDR3 is TGCGCCAGCAGGGTAGCGGGAAACTCCTACAATGAGCAGTTCTTC. The V call is TRBV5-1, the J call TRBJ2-1; 8 nucleotides align to TRBD2. Germline V gene lookup returns CDR1 SGHRS and CDR2 YFSETQ. V trimming: 5 bases; J trimming: 0 bases; junction bases outside the gene matches: 4. There are 15 residues in the CDR3.

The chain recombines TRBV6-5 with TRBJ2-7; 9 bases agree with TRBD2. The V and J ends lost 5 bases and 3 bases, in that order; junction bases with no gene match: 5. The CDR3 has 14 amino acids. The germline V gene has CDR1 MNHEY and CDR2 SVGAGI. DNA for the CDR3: TGTGCCAGCAGTCCCCTAGCGGGACTCTACGAGCAGTACTTC. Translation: CASSPLAGLYEQYF.

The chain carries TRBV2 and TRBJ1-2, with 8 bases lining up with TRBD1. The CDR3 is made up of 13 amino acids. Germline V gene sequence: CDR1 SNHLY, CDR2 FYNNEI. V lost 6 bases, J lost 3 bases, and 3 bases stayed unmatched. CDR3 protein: CASRLTGDYGYTF. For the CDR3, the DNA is TGTGCCAGCAGATTGACAGGGGACTATGGCTACACCTTC.

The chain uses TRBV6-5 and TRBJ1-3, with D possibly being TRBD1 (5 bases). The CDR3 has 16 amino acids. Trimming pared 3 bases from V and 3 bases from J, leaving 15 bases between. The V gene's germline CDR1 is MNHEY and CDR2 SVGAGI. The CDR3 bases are TGTGCCAGCAGTTATGCCCCGCCAGGGAATGGAAACACCATATATTTT. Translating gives CASSYAPPGNGNTIYF.

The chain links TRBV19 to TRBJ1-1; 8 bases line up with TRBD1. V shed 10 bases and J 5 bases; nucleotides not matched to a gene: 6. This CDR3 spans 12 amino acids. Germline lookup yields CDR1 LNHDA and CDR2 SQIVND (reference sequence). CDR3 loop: CATLQGGTEAFF. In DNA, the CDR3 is TGTGCCACCCTACAGGGGGGTACTGAAGCTTTCTTT.

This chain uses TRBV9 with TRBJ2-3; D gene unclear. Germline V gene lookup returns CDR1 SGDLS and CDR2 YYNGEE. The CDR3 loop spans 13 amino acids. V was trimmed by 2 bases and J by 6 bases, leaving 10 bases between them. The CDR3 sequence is CASSVGDGDTQYF. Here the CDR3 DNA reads TGTGCCAGCAGCGTCGGTGACGGGGATACGCAGTATTTT.